This T cell receptor beta chain was recovered during a study of T cell responses to AZD1222 COVID-19 vaccine. Sequenced by immunoSEQ multiplex PCR; TCRdb stores in-frame clones only, minus some. This sample has 150,000 to 200,000 clones, with about 91% found just once. Germline lookup yields CDR1 SGHRS and CDR2 YFSETQ. The CDR3 covers 16 residues. J gave up 6 bases and V 0 bases, and 10 bases lay outside the gene matches. This chain links TRBV5-1 with TRBJ1-2; 8 bases line up with TRBD1. The sequencing here drew on peripheral blood, taken 28 days after the second AZD1222 dose. This receptor was obtained from an adult who received the AZD1222 COVID-19 vaccine. CDR3 nucleotide sequence: TGCGCCAGCAGCTTGGGAGACAGGGGCCTTCTGAATGGCTACACCTTC. It encodes CASSLGDRGLLNGYTF. Filled out from reference TRBV5-1 and TRBJ1-2, the complete variable domain reads KAGVTQTPRYLIKTRGQQVTLSCSPISGHRSVSWYQQTPGQGLQFLFEYFSETQRNKGNFPGRFSGRQFSNSRSEMNVSTLELGDSALYLCASSLGDRGLLNGYTFGSGTRLTVV.